The next 9 T cell receptor beta chains were all read from a single sample in a study of cytotoxic CD8 clonotypes in ibrutinib-treated CLL. Using immunoSEQ multiplex PCR, the repertoire was profiled, and TCRdb retains in-frame clones only, with some absent. This sample yields about 300,000 clones, of which 60% to 80% are seen a single time; approximately 5.1% belongs to the top ten. Specimen: PBMCs, collected at disease progression, from a patient treated with ibrutinib. Receptors originate from a human donor with chronic lymphocytic leukemia.

V usage is TRBV20-1 and J usage is TRBJ2-7, with a tentative D call TRBD2 (6 bases). Germline-derived CDR1 and CDR2 are DFQATT and SNEGSKA (reference sequence). The CDR3 runs 10 residues. V lost 3 bases and J lost 7, with 7 bases in between. Here the CDR3 reads CSASGREQYF. CDR3 nucleotide sequence: TGCAGTGCTAGTGGGAGGGAGCAGTACTTC.

The chain uses TRBV23-1 and TRBJ1-1; possibly TRBD1 for D (5 bases). TRBV23-1 belongs to the ORF category, with a function that is uncertain. Trimming took off 2 bases at V and 2 bases at J, with 24 bases between the two ends. This CDR3 comprises 19 residues. CDR3 bases: TGCGCCAGCAGTCAAGCCGGGACGGAGGGGCCCACACTTAACACTGAAGCTTTCTTT. Amino acids: CASSQAGTEGPTLNTEAFF.

The chain recombines TRBV19 with TRBJ1-4; D is ambiguous. Germline CDR1 is LNHDA and CDR2 is SQIVND (reference sequence). V lost 1 base and J lost 4, with 10 bases in between. The CDR3 has 15 residues. The CDR3 spells CASSIGLGLNEKLFF. In nucleotides, the CDR3 is TGTGCCAGTAGTATAGGTCTCGGACTTAATGAAAAACTGTTTTTT.

V usage is TRBV5-4 and J usage is TRBJ1-4; D not certain. Germline V gene data show CDR1 as SGHNT and CDR2 as YYREEE (reference sequence). V was cut by 2 bases and J by 4 bases, with 12 bases left in between. This CDR3 region has 15 residues. The CDR3 protein is CASSFSSGSNEKLFF. The CDR3 DNA is TGTGCCAGCAGCTTTTCGAGCGGGAGTAATGAAAAACTGTTTTTT.

The gene calls are TRBV10-1 and TRBJ2-7; TRBD1 matches at 12 bases. In germline, CDR1 is WNHNN, CDR2 SYGVQD (reference sequence). The CDR3 has 18 amino acids. V was pared by 4 bases and J by 4 bases, with 14 bases of the junction left unmatched. CDR3 protein: CASSGRKPGQGAGYEQYF. In DNA, the CDR3 is TGCGCCAGCAGTGGACGTAAACCGGGACAGGGGGCGGGTTACGAGCAGTACTTC.

The V and J genes are TRBV11-3 and TRBJ2-4; D remains unclear. Trimming took 5 bases from V and 1 from J, leaving 15 bases between them. Germline V gene data show CDR1 as SGHNT and CDR2 as YENEEA. There are 16 residues in the CDR3. The CDR3 DNA reads as TGTGCCAGCAGCAGAGATCCTGCGGCGGCCAAAAACATTCAGTACTTC. Translating gives CASSRDPAAAKNIQYF.

This chain uses TRBV15 with TRBJ1-4; no definite D call. The CDR3 loop spans 15 amino acids. Germline loops: CDR1 LNHNV, CDR2 YYDKDF (reference sequence). The V end was cut by 2 bases, the J end by 4 bases, with 11 bases between. The CDR3 here is CATSRPDGSNEKLFF. In nucleotides, the CDR3 is TGTGCCACCAGCAGACCGGACGGGAGTAATGAAAAACTGTTTTTT.

The V and J genes are TRBV19 and TRBJ2-1, with TRBD2 identical over 9 bases. The CDR3 is made up of 15 amino acids. The V gene end was trimmed by 3 bases and the J gene end by 8 bases; junction bases not matched to a gene: 8. The germline V gene encodes CDR1 LNHDA and CDR2 SQIVND (reference sequence). The CDR3 reads CASSIVLAGSYEQFF. CDR3 bases: TGTGCCAGTAGTATTGTCCTAGCGGGGAGCTATGAGCAGTTCTTC. Full variable domain (missing parts from reference TRBV19 and TRBJ2-1): DGGITQSPKYLFRKEGQNVTLSCEQNLNHDAMYWYRQDPGQGLRLIYYSQIVNDFQKGDIAEGYSVSREKKESFPLTVTSAQKNPTAFYLCASSIVLAGSYEQFFGPGTRLTVL.

A remark on this clone: An end of the junction differs from the germline gene, which may be a read error. V and J are TRBV29-1 and TRBJ1-2, with 9 bases aligning to TRBD1. The CDR3 sequence is 13 residues long. The germline CDR1 and CDR2 sequences are SQVTM and ANQGSEA. The CDR3 loop is CSVEGTGLTGYTF. The CDR3 nucleotides read TGCAGCGTGGAAGGGACAGGGCTGACTGGCTACACCTTC.